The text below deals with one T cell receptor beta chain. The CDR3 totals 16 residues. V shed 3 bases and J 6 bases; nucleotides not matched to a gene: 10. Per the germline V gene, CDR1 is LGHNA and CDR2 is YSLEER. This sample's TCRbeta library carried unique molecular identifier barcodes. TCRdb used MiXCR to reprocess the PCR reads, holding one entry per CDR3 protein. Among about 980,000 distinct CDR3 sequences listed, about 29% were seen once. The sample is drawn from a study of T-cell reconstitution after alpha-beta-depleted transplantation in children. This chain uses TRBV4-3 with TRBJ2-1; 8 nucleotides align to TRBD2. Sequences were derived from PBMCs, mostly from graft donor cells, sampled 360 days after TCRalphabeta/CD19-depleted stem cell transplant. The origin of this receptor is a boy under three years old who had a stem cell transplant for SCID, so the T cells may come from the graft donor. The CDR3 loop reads CASSQTGTSSINEQFF. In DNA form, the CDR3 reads TGCGCCAGCAGCCAGACCGGGACTAGTTCGATCAATGAGCAGTTCTTC.